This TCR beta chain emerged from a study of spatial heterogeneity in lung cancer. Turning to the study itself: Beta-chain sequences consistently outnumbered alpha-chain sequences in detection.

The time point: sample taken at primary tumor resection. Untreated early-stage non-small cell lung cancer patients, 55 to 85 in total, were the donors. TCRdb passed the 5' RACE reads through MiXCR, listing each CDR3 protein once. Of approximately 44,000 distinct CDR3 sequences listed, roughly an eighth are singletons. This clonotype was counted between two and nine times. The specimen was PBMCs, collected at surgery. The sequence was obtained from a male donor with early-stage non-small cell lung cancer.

In DNA, the CDR3 is TGTGCCAGCAGTTTAAGGGTCCGAGAGGTAGGCTCCTACAATGAGCAGTTCTTC. Translating gives CASSLRVREVGSYNEQFF. The chain carries TRBV27 and TRBJ2-1; D not certain. CDR3 length equals 18 residues. Trimming stripped 2 bases from V and 0 bases from J, with 17 bases between. Germline CDR1 reads MNHEY; CDR2 reads SMNVEV (reference sequence).